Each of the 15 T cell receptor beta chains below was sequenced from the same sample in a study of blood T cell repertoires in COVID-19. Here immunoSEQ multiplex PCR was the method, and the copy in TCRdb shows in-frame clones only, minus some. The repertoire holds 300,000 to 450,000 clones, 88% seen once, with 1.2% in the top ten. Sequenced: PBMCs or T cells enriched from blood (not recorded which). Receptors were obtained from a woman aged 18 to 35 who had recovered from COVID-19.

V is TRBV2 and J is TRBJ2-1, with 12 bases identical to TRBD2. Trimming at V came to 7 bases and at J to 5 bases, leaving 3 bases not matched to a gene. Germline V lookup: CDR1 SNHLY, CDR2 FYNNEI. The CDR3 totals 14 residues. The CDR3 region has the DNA TGTGCCAGCATGACTAGCGGGGGCCACAATGAGCAGTTCTTC. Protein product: CASMTSGGHNEQFF.

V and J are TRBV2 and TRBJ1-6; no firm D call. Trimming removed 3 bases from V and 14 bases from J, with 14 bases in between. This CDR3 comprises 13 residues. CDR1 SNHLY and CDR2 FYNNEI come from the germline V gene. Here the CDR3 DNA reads TGTGCCAGCAGTGATCGTGGGCGATTGTCCCTCCACTTT. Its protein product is CASSDRGRLSLHF.

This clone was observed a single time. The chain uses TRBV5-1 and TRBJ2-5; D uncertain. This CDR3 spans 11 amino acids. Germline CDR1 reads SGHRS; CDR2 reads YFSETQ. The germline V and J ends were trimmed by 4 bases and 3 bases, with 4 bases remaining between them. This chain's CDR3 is CASSAEETQYF. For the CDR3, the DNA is TGCGCCAGCAGCGCGGAAGAGACCCAGTACTTC.

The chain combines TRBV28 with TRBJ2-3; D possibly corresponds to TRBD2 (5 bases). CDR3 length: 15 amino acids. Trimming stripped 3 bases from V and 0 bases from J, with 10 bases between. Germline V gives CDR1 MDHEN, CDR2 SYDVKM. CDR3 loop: CASSFGLSSTDTQYF. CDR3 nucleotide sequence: TGTGCCAGCAGTTTCGGACTTTCTAGCACAGATACGCAGTATTTT.

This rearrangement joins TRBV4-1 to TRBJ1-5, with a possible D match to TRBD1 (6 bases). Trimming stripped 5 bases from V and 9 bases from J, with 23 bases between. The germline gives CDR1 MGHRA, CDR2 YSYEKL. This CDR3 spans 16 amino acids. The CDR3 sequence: CASSRGRDPAQGPQHF. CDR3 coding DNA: TGCGCCAGCAGCAGGGGGAGGGACCCTGCCCAGGGGCCCCAGCATTTT.

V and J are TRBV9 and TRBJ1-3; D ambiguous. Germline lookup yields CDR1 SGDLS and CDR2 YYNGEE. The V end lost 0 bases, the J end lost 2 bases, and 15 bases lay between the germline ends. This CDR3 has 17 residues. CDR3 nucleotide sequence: TGTGCCAGCAGCGTAGCGCCGGGCCCGGGGACTGGAAACACCATATATTTT. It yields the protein CASSVAPGPGTGNTIYF. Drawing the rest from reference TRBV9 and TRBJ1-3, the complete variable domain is DSGVTQTPKHLITATGQRVTLRCSPRSGDLSVYWYQQSLDQGLQFLIQYYNGEERAKGNILERFSAQQFPDLHSELNLSSLELGDSALYFCASSVAPGPGTGNTIYFGEGSWLTVV.

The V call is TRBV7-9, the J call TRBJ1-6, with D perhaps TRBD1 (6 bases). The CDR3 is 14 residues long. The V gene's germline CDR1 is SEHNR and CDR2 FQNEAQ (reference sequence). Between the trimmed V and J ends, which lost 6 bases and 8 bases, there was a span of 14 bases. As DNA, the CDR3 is TGTGCCAGCAGGTTGAACAGGGATGATTCACCCCTCCACTTT. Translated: CASRLNRDDSPLHF.

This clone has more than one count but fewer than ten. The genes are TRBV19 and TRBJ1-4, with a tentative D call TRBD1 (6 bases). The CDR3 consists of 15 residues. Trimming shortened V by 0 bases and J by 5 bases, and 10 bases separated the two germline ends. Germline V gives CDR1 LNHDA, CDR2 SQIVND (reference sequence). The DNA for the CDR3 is TGTGCCAGTAGTATAGACGGCAGGGGAAATGAAAAACTGTTTTTT. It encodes CASSIDGRGNEKLFF.

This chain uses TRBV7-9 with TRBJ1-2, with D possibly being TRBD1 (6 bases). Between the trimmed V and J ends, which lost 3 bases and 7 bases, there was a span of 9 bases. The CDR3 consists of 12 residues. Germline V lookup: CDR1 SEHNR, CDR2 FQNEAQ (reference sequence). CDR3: CASSFQGSGYTF. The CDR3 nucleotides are TGTGCCAGCAGCTTTCAGGGGTCTGGCTACACCTTC.

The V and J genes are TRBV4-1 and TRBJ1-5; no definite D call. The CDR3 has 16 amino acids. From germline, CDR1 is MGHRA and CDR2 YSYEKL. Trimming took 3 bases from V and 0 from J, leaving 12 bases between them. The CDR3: CASSHGPDFSNQPQHF. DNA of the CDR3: TGCGCCAGCAGCCACGGCCCCGACTTTAGCAATCAGCCCCAGCATTTT.

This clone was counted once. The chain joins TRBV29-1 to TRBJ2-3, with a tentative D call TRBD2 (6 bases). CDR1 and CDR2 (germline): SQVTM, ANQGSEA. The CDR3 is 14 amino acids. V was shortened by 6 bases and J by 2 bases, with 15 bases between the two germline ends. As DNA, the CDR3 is TGCAGCGTGGGTACTAGCTTCCCCACAGATACGCAGTATTTT. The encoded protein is CSVGTSFPTDTQYF.

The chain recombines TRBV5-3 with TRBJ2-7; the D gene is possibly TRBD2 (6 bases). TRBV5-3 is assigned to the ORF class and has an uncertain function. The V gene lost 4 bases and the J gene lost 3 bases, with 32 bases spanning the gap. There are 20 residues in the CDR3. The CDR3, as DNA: TGTGCCAGAAGCGGGCGGTTTATAGCGGTAAGCCCCCCCCGAGGCTACGAGCAGTACTTC. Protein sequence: CARSGRFIAVSPPRGYEQYF.

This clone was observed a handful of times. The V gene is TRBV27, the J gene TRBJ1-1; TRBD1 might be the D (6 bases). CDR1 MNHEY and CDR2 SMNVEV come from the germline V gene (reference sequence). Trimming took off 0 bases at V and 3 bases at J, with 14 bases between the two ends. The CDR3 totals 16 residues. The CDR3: CASSLSAGGADTEAFF. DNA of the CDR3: TGTGCCAGCAGTTTATCGGCGGGGGGGGCGGACACTGAAGCTTTCTTT.

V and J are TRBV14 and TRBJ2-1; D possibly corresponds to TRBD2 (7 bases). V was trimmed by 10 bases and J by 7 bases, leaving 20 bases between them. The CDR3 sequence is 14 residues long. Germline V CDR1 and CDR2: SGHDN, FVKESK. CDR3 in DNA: TGTGCCACCAGTGAAAGGGGGGGCTTGAATGAGCAGTTCTTC. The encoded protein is CATSERGGLNEQFF.

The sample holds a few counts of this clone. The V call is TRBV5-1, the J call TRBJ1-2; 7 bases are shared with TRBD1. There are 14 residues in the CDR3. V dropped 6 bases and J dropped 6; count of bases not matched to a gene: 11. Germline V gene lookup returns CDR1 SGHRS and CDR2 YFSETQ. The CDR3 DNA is TGCGCCAGCACCCCAACAACAGGGGAGGATGGCTACACCTTC. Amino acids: CASTPTTGEDGYTF.